This TCR beta chain was recorded in a study of Ad26.COV2.S vaccination and SARS-CoV-2 variants. General study points: Comparability of non-spike TCR breadth was observed across vaccine and placebo recipients.

Produced via immunoSEQ multiplex PCR; TCRdb's table is partial and in-frame only. The sample holds about 350,000 clones, roughly 94% seen once. With regard to this clone: Antigen unknown.

The receptor comes from a human donor who had recovered from COVID-19. The sequenced sample was peripheral blood, obtained after recovery from COVID-19.

The CDR3 DNA follows: TGTGCCAGTTCCGGGACCGACTCCTACGAGCAGTACTTC. Amino acids: CASSGTDSYEQYF. The rearrangement joins TRBV19 to TRBJ2-7, with D possibly called TRBD1 or TRBD2 (5 bases each). This CDR3 has 13 residues. V was clipped by 8 bases and J by 0 bases, with 11 bases between them. Germline CDR1 and CDR2: LNHDA and SQIVND (reference sequence).